This TCR beta chain was sequenced for a study of shared clonotypes between healthy human individuals. The CDR3 contains 12 residues. Germline assignment: CDR1 SEHNR and CDR2 FQNEAQ (reference sequence). Trimming left V 5 bases short and J 7 bases short, with 11 bases between. The table lists this clone with a few counts. Its cognate antigen is unknown. Study observations and caveats: A few donors held approximately 4.5% of naive CD4 clonotypes in common.

Both CD45RO+ cells and CCR7-negative CD45RA+ TemRA cells were combined to make up CD8 memory. Repertoires were generated with immunoSEQ multiplex PCR, while TCRdb's copy carries only in-frame clones and drops some. The sample consists of approximately 95,000 clones, less than 80% of them appearing once. Sequenced sample: memory CD8+ T cells sorted from blood. Subset described: CD45RO+ cells pooled with CCR7-negative TemRA cells. The sequence came from a man aged 25 to 40 in good health. The chain links TRBV7-9 to TRBJ1-1; D ambiguous. For the CDR3, the DNA is TGTGCCAGCAGCCGACCCGGGGTTGAAGCTTTCTTT. As protein: CASSRPGVEAFF.